Listed below are T cell receptor beta chains from one sample, sequenced in a study of blood T cell repertoires in COVID-19. The assay was immunoSEQ multiplex PCR, and TCRdb's table has in-frame clones only and misses some. The table includes 250,000 or so clones, 90% detected once. Sequencing input: peripheral blood. Receptors originate from a woman aged 60-75 years with COVID-19, enrolled during active disease. CDR3s include the opening cysteine and the closing phenylalanine or tryptophan. The D gene is left open where the match is weak. A clone size is listed for some rows: how often the clone was seen (once, few, many), or a class if it is expanded.

j_gene | abundance | v_gene | d_gene | CDR3aa | CDR3nt
TRBJ2-1 | - | TRBV7-9 | TRBD1 | CASSPFAWDRGDNEQFF | TGTGCCAGCAGCCCTTTTGCATGGGACAGGGGGGACAATGAGCAGTTCTTC
TRBJ2-6 | - | TRBV3-1/TRBV3-2 | - | CASSQASGANVLTF | TGTGCCAGCAGCCAAGCTTCTGGGGCCAACGTCCTGACTTTC
TRBJ2-3 | - | TRBV11-1 | TRBD2 | CASSLRLAGATDTQYF | TGTGCCAGCAGCTTAAGACTAGCGGGGGCTACAGATACGCAGTATTTT
TRBJ1-6 | - | TRBV5-1 | TRBD1 | CASSLGNRGRLNNSPLHF | TGCGCCAGCAGCTTGGGGAACAGGGGGCGCCTCAATAATTCACCCCTCCACTTT
TRBJ2-7 | once | TRBV29-1 | - | CSVAPAGASYEQYF | TGCAGCGTTGCCCCGGCAGGGGCCTCCTACGAGCAGTACTTC
TRBJ1-1 | - | TRBV20-1 | TRBD1 | CSAAGTAEAFF | TGCAGTGCTGCCGGGACAGCGGAAGCTTTCTTT
TRBJ2-5 | once | TRBV6-1 | TRBD2 | CASSRREGGAQYF | TGTGCCAGCAGTCGCCGGGAGGGCGGGGCCCAGTACTTC
TRBJ2-1 | - | TRBV5-1 | TRBD1 | CASSPGQGSYNEQFF | TGCGCCAGCAGCCCAGGACAGGGTTCCTACAATGAGCAGTTCTTC
TRBJ2-7 | - | TRBV30 | TRBD2 | CAWSPGRGFEQYF | TGTGCCTGGAGCCCTGGGCGGGGGTTTGAGCAGTACTTC
TRBJ1-3 | few | TRBV7-9 | TRBD1 | CASSSRTGLKVNTIYF | TGTGCCAGCAGCTCAAGGACAGGCCTCAAGGTGAACACCATATATTTT
TRBJ2-3 | - | TRBV4-3 | TRBD2 | CASSQAAAGGRADTQYF | TGCGCCAGCAGCCAAGCGGCAGCGGGGGGGCGCGCAGATACGCAGTATTTT
TRBJ2-3 | few | TRBV3-1/TRBV3-2 | TRBD1 | CASSPAGGWADTQYF | TGTGCCAGCAGTCCGGCAGGGGGTTGGGCAGATACGCAGTATTTT
TRBJ1-1 | - | TRBV1 | - | CTSSPTEGGLNTEAFF | TGCACCAGCAGCCCAACAGAAGGGGGACTGAACACTGAAGCTTTCTTT
TRBJ2-7 | - | TRBV19 | TRBD2 | CASSADGTRGGWEQYF | TGTGCCAGTAGTGCAGACGGGACACGGGGGGGATGGGAGCAGTACTTC
TRBJ1-6 | once | TRBV4-2 | - | CASSQDRSTSNSPLHF | TGTGCCAGCAGCCAAGATAGGTCGACAAGTAATTCACCCCTCCACTTT
TRBJ2-5 | - | TRBV3-1/TRBV3-2 | TRBD2 | CASSQERLAGDLETQYF | TGTGCCAGCAGCCAAGAACGGCTAGCGGGGGACTTGGAGACCCAGTACTTC
TRBJ2-7 | - | TRBV5-1 | - | CASSLESWADTYEQYF | TGCGCCAGCAGCTTGGAATCCTGGGCAGATACCTACGAGCAGTACTTC
TRBJ1-5 | few | TRBV4-2 | - | CASSQDRRQPQHF | TGTGCCAGCAGCCAAGATAGGAGGCAGCCCCAGCATTTT
TRBJ1-2 | few | TRBV10-3 | TRBD1 | CAISPGTGKGSNYGYTF | TGTGCCATCAGCCCCGGGACAGGGAAAGGTTCGAACTATGGCTACACCTTC
TRBJ2-7 | - | TRBV20-1 | - | CSASGQTYEQYF | TGCAGTGCTAGTGGACAGACCTACGAGCAGTACTTC
TRBJ2-7 | - | TRBV5-5 | - | CASSLGQVAYEQYF | TGTGCCAGCAGCTTGGGACAGGTCGCCTACGAGCAGTACTTC
TRBJ2-6 | - | TRBV5-5 | - | CASSGSIHYEANVLTF | TGTGCCAGCAGCGGCTCGATACACTATGAGGCCAACGTCCTGACTTTC
TRBJ2-3 | - | TRBV14 | - | CASSQAGRGVTDTQYF | TGTGCCAGCAGCCAAGCGGGCAGGGGGGTTACAGATACGCAGTATTTT
TRBJ1-2 | - | TRBV3-1/TRBV3-2 | - | CASSPPGIFSYGYTF | TGTGCCAGCAGTCCCCCAGGCATCTTTTCTTATGGCTACACCTTC
TRBJ1-2 | once | TRBV6-5 | - | CASSRGGREDYGYTF | TGTGCCAGCAGCCGGGGGGGCAGGGAAGACTATGGCTACACCTTC
TRBJ1-2 | once | TRBV4-1 | - | CASSQLRGSSGYTF | TGCGCCAGCAGCCAACTGAGGGGGTCCAGTGGCTACACCTTC
TRBJ1-5 | - | TRBV6-5 | - | CASTFRGNSNQPQHF | TGTGCCAGCACTTTCCGGGGAAATAGCAATCAGCCCCAGCATTTT
TRBJ1-4 | - | TRBV19 | - | CASTYGGREKLFF | TGTGCCAGTACCTATGGTGGGAGGGAAAAACTGTTTTTT
TRBJ1-6 | - | TRBV19 | - | CASSKEPGGTPLHF | TGTGCCAGTAGTAAGGAACCGGGGGGAACACCCCTCCACTTT
TRBJ1-2 | - | TRBV6-5 | - | CASRDTGDYGYTF | TGTGCCAGCAGGGACACAGGCGACTATGGCTACACCTTC
TRBJ2-7 | - | TRBV7-8 | TRBD2 | CASSLGLAGTYEQYF | TGTGCCAGCAGCTTAGGACTAGCGGGGACCTACGAGCAGTACTTC
TRBJ2-1 | - | TRBV20-1 | TRBD2 | CSARGGGSYNEQFF | TGCAGTGCTCGTGGGGGGGGGTCCTACAATGAGCAGTTCTTC
TRBJ2-7 | - | TRBV18 | - | CASSQTRAYEQYF | TGTGCCAGCTCGCAGACAAGAGCCTACGAGCAGTACTTC
TRBJ1-6 | - | TRBV29-1 | TRBD1 | CSVEHRGSGTGRKSPLHF | TGCAGCGTTGAACATCGGGGTTCTGGGACAGGGAGGAAATCACCCCTCCACTTT
TRBJ1-2 | - | TRBV6-5 | TRBD1 | CASSRDRGNGYTF | TGTGCCAGCAGTCGGGACAGGGGGAATGGCTACACCTTC
TRBJ1-4 | few | TRBV7-9 | - | CASSPQISNEKLFF | TGTGCCAGCAGCCCACAGATATCTAATGAAAAACTGTTTTTT
TRBJ2-5 | - | TRBV5-8 | TRBD2 | CASSPGTSGRQYF | TGTGCCAGCAGCCCAGGGACTAGCGGCAGGCAGTACTTC
TRBJ1-2 | - | TRBV5-1 | TRBD1 | CASSLAGQGGGYGYTF | TGCGCCAGCAGCTTGGCCGGACAGGGCGGTGGCTATGGCTACACCTTC
TRBJ1-5 | - | TRBV2 | - | CASSPDNQPQHF | TGTGCCAGCAGTCCAGATAATCAGCCCCAGCATTTT
TRBJ1-3 | - | TRBV12-3/TRBV12-4 | - | CASSSTGGNTIYF | TGTGCCAGCAGTTCGACAGGTGGAAACACCATATATTTT
TRBJ2-4 | - | TRBV5-1 | - | CASSLGQKLAKNIQYF | TGCGCCAGCAGCTTGGGACAGAAACTAGCCAAAAACATTCAGTACTTC
TRBJ1-5 | few | TRBV25-1 | - | CASSPEYSNQPQHF | TGTGCCAGCAGCCCAGAATATAGCAATCAGCCCCAGCATTTT
TRBJ1-2 | - | TRBV5-1 | TRBD1 | CASRQRGLRAIGYGYTF | TGCGCCAGCAGACAAAGGGGGCTACGGGCCATAGGCTATGGCTACACCTTC
TRBJ1-5 | - | TRBV4-2 | - | CASSQDRTGNQPQHF | TGTGCCAGCAGCCAAGATAGGACAGGCAATCAGCCCCAGCATTTT
TRBJ1-6 | - | TRBV30 | - | CAWSVGVASYNSPLHF | TGTGCCTGGAGTGTCGGGGTCGCCTCCTATAATTCACCCCTCCACTTT
TRBJ1-1 | - | TRBV18 | - | CASSPVEVNTEAFF | TGTGCCAGCTCACCAGTTGAGGTGAACACTGAAGCTTTCTTT
TRBJ1-5 | - | TRBV6-5 | TRBD1 | CASNRDRLNQPQHF | TGTGCCAGCAACCGGGACAGGCTAAATCAGCCCCAGCATTTT
TRBJ2-7 | - | TRBV7-2 | - | CASSSGNEGYF | TGTGCCAGCAGTTCCGGGAACGAAGGGTACTTC
TRBJ2-1 | - | TRBV14 | TRBD2 | CASSHLAGGYNEQFF | TGTGCCAGCAGCCACCTAGCGGGGGGTTACAATGAGCAGTTCTTC
TRBJ1-2 | - | TRBV7-9 | TRBD1 | CASGPQGNYGYTF | TGTGCCAGCGGTCCACAGGGGAACTATGGCTACACCTTC
TRBJ2-1 | - | TRBV5-8 | TRBD2 | CASSHRGGPDNEQFF | TGTGCCAGCAGCCACCGGGGGGGCCCGGACAATGAGCAGTTCTTC
TRBJ1-1 | once | TRBV5-4 | - | CASSFGGVAEAFF | TGTGCCAGCAGCTTCGGGGGGGTCGCTGAAGCTTTCTTT
TRBJ2-3 | - | TRBV9 | - | CASSAKTGTDTQYF | TGTGCCAGCAGCGCCAAGACAGGCACAGATACGCAGTATTTT